The sequence of this T cell receptor (beta chain) was determined in a study of blood T cell repertoires in COVID-19 (dated by TCRdb to 2020 to 2022). With respect to the entire study: Samples covering the acute and convalescent phases of COVID-19 were provided by collaborators in the United States, Italy and Spain. The material from the prospective study consisted of cDNA or gDNA derived from T cells, B-cell-depleted T cells, or PBMCs. Deeply sampled blood TCRbeta repertoires from subjects exposed to, actively infected with, or recovered from COVID-19 were included in the dataset. The repertoires were released in a freely available public database meant as a resource for research on the immune response to SARS-CoV-2. Samples came from the ongoing ImmuneRACE study (first 160 participants) plus 1,254 subjects from 6 global collaborators. Sample metadata almost always included a de-identified subject ID, COVID-19 status, age in years and sex. Where available, HLA class I and class II types were taken from metadata supplied by the sample provider and were not determined by assay-based typing. The paper's findings and limits, for the study overall: The amount of clinical and demographic metadata varied by source and participant and was provided uncurated.

About this clone itself: Which antigen it targets is not known. Base-call qualities are not available, and no considerably larger clone is one nucleotide away.

Another Seattle source contributed samples from volunteer blood donors who had recovered from COVID-19. Collaborating institutions collected whole blood in K2EDTA tubes following their own protocols. Collaborator samples were shipped for TCRbeta analysis as frozen whole blood, isolated PBMCs, or DNA extracted from either sample type. TCRbeta CDR3 regions were amplified from genomic DNA using the immunoSEQ Assay, a bias-controlled multiplex PCR. On the study's bioinformatics: The number of nucleated cells in each sample was estimated from the amplification of reference gene primers within the assay. To quantify the absolute abundance of each unique TCRbeta CDR3 rearrangement, sequence reads were collapsed and filtered. For each sample, productive Simpson clonality was calculated as the square root of Simpson's diversity index across productive rearrangements. TCRdb holds this immuneACCESS table with in-frame rearrangements only. Some clones are missing; in checked studies, unresolved V genes explain under half, and the rest has no known cause. V and J calls and clone size are those listed in that table; D and trimming were worked out from the DNA. The sample table holds around 250,000 clones, of which around 83% were seen once. The ten largest make up approximately 1.5% of the sample.

Taken from the germline V gene, the CDR1 and CDR2 loops are MDHEN and SYDVKM. The junction shows trimming of 8 bases on V and 8 bases on J, plus 10 bases between the germline ends. Counted from cysteine to phenylalanine, this CDR3 has 12 amino acids. Kept here is only the CDR3 DNA, which spans 36 bases and is read in frame from base 1. The chain links TRBV28 with TRBJ1-6; the D segment could be TRBD1, given 5 matching bases. The TCR originated in a woman in her forties who had recovered from COVID-19. Source material: peripheral blood. The CDR3 amino acid sequence is: CASAGSDSPLHF. The base sequence is TGTGCCAGCGCAGGGTCGGATTCACCCCTCCACTTT.